The present TCR beta chain was sequenced within a study of regulatory T cells in long-lasting Graves disease. Study-wide results and caveats: Those with persistent disease had in common more public clonotypes (about 2,500) than new patients (roughly 930).

The sample's time point: newly diagnosed GD, antithyroid drugs for less than 3 months. Isolated PBMC RNA provided the starting material for the TCR library. Graves' disease was diagnosed by American Thyroid Association guidelines. CDR3 size: 15 residues. Germline V gene lookup returns CDR1 LGHNA and CDR2 YSLEER. The ends were cut back, 3 bases at V and 10 bases at J, with 18 bases in the middle. To note about this clonotype: Its antigen remains unknown.

Arm-PCR of CDR3 regions and iRepertoire HTBI primers were used to build TCR beta libraries. TCRdb passed the multiplex PCR reads through MiXCR, listing each CDR3 protein once. The sample has about 420,000 distinct CDR3 sequences, about a sixth seen once. The data were also submitted as part of a second study, on T cells in Graves' hyperthyroidism and ophthalmopathy. That source notes: Each patient was aged 18 to 65 and had newly diagnosed hyperthyroidism of under 2 months' duration. HTBI primers were the set used in a first-round RT-PCR of the TCR CDR3.

The sequenced sample was peripheral blood mononuclear cells (PBMCs), obtained at new diagnosis, from a patient treated with antithyroid drugs. The TCR sequence derives from a young woman with Graves disease. The chain recombines TRBV4-3 with TRBJ1-4, with D perhaps matching TRBD1 (5 bases). The CDR3 region has the DNA TGCGCCAGCAGCCACGAAAGGGGCTGGGCTGGAAAACTGTTTTTT. Its protein product is CASSHERGWAGKLFF.